Listed below are T cell receptor beta chains from one sample, sequenced in a study of blood T cells in healthy people across ages. Each CDR3 protein is one row after TCRdb ran MiXCR on the 5' RACE reads. The sample yields more than 1,000,000 distinct CDR3 sequences, approximately 26% seen once. This sample was shared with a second study, whose subject was T cells of mothers and their children.

Sequencing was carried out using blood. The receptors originated from a girl aged 2-10 years in good health. Each CDR3 is given without its conserved first and last residue. The D gene is left open where the match is weak.

V gene	J gene	D gene	CDR3 protein
TRBV6-1	TRBJ2-4	-	ASTSRDIQY
TRBV29-1	TRBJ2-5	-	SASLTGVRETQY
TRBV29-1	TRBJ2-7	-	SVGGIGEINYEQY
TRBV4-1	TRBJ2-1	-	ASSGKGLSSYNEQF
TRBV6-2/TRBV6-3	TRBJ2-7	TRBD1	ATQPGQGLYEQY
TRBV7-2	TRBJ1-3	-	ASSFRASPGNTIY
TRBV20-1	TRBJ2-7	TRBD2	SASPSGGVPYEQY
TRBV29-1	TRBJ1-2	-	SVVGSGGEQIGYGYT
TRBV11-2	TRBJ2-5	-	ASRQNRDSLGRETQY
TRBV6-6	TRBJ1-5	-	ASSYPEPPSPQH
TRBV7-9	TRBJ1-5	-	ASSKGEQPQH
TRBV7-2	TRBJ2-3	-	ASSSGDTSTDTQY
TRBV6-4	-	TRBD1	ASSEERDRGIDEQY
TRBV20-1	TRBJ1-4	-	SAFFGGATNEKLF
TRBV12-3/TRBV12-4	TRBJ2-7	-	ASSAVGVDYEQY
TRBV7-2	-	-	ASSYGWVPQETQY
TRBV6-5	TRBJ2-3	TRBD2	ASSYSVASGGHSTDTQY
TRBV6-6	TRBJ1-5	-	ASSFWGLSGPQH
TRBV29-1	TRBJ1-5	-	SVIDSGNQPQH
TRBV5-5	TRBJ2-1	TRBD2	ASSGNSGRALNEQF
TRBV28	TRBJ2-2	-	ASLKREQNTGELF
TRBV7-2	TRBJ2-5	-	ASSGGGWETQY
TRBV7-2	TRBJ2-3	-	ASSLLPPPDTQY